This passage covers 13 T cell receptor beta chains from one sample sequenced in a study of vaccination effects on CD4 cells after COVID-19. Having been cultured for around ten days, the cells underwent CD4+ T cell isolation. Their target antigens are unknown. The protocol was immunoSEQ multiplex PCR, while the TCRdb copy is restricted to in-frame clones and leaves out a portion. The data hold 45,000 to 60,000 clones, with more than 75% observed a single time. The starting material was CD4+ T cells from PBMCs cultured without peptide, obtained before COVID-19 vaccination. These receptors originate from a human donor who had a prior SARS-CoV-2 infection.

This rearrangement joins TRBV7-2 to TRBJ2-5, with 7 bases lining up with TRBD2. The germline V gene encodes CDR1 SGHTA and CDR2 FQGNSA. This CDR3 is 16 amino acids long. The trim removed 2 bases at V and 2 bases at J, leaving 8 bases unmatched. CDR3 sequence: CASSLRLGREQETQYF. CDR3 sequence (DNA): TGTGCCAGCAGCTTAAGGCTAGGGAGGGAACAAGAGACCCAGTACTTC.

By frequency in the sample, this clone is large. The chain combines TRBV5-1 with TRBJ2-2; 9 bases align to TRBD2. Germline assignment: CDR1 SGHRS and CDR2 YFSETQ. The trim removed 0 bases at V and 6 bases at J, leaving 24 bases unmatched. This CDR3 has 22 residues. DNA for the CDR3: TGCGCCAGCAGCTTGGCTTCCGGGACTAGCTCTACCTCAGGGGGTATGGCCGGGGAGCTGTTTTTT. Protein sequence: CASSLASGTSSTSGGMAGELFF. The variable domain in full, with the rest retrieved from reference TRBV5-1 and TRBJ2-2, is KAGVTQTPRYLIKTRGQQVTLSCSPISGHRSVSWYQQTPGQGLQFLFEYFSETQRNKGNFPGRFSGRQFSNSRSEMNVSTLELGDSALYLCASSLASGTSSTSGGMAGELFFGEGSRLTVL.

The CDR3 here is CAISESPMRVASYNEQFF. CDR3 DNA: TGTGCCATCAGTGAGTCTCCCATGAGGGTGGCCTCCTACAATGAGCAGTTCTTC. This chain connects TRBV10-3 to TRBJ2-1, with D perhaps TRBD2 (5 bases). Germline V gene sequence: CDR1 ENHRY, CDR2 SYGVKD. The CDR3 runs 18 residues. Trimming removed 0 bases from V and 0 bases from J, with 15 bases in between.

The chain links TRBV24-1 to TRBJ2-5, with D possibly being TRBD1 or TRBD2 (6 bases each). V lost 4 bases, J lost 4 bases, and 15 bases lay in between. The CDR3 covers 15 residues. CDR1 KGHDR and CDR2 SFDVKD come from the germline V gene. The CDR3 nucleotides read TGTGCCACCAGTGACCCAGGGGAGGCTGGAGAGACCCAGTACTTC. Translating gives CATSDPGEAGETQYF.

The J gene is TRBJ2-1, the V gene TRBV12-5; 11 positions agree with TRBD2. The CDR3 is made up of 17 amino acids. Unmatched junction bases numbered 10, after V lost 3 bases and J lost 6 bases. Germline V gene sequence: CDR1 LGHNT, CDR2 FRNRAP. The CDR3 DNA reads as TGTGCTAGTGGTTTTGATACCGGGACTAGCGGTCCCAATGAGCAGTTCTTC. It yields the protein CASGFDTGTSGPNEQFF.

The rearrangement joins TRBV30 to TRBJ1-6; tentative D call: TRBD1 (5 bases). V was shortened by 1 base and J by 3 bases, with 10 bases between the two germline ends. The germline V gene encodes CDR1 GTSNPN and CDR2 SVGIG (reference sequence). The CDR3 loop spans 15 amino acids. Here the CDR3 reads CAWSGPGNYNSPLHF. The CDR3 DNA reads as TGTGCCTGGAGTGGCCCAGGGAACTATAATTCACCCCTCCACTTT.

The chain is built from TRBV6-6 and TRBJ2-7; 8 bases fit TRBD1. The germline gives CDR1 MNHNY, CDR2 SVGAGI (reference sequence). Trimming cost V 5 bases and J 2 bases; bases outside gene matches: 8. The CDR3 runs to 15 residues. The CDR3 DNA follows: TGTGCCAGCAGTCGACCGGGACAGGAAACCTACGAGCAGTACTTC. Encoded protein: CASSRPGQETYEQYF.

The V call is TRBV19, the J call TRBJ2-2; TRBD2 might be the D (6 bases). Looked up from germline, CDR1 is LNHDA and CDR2 is SQIVND (reference sequence). V shed 1 base and J shed 6 bases, with 12 bases lying between them. This CDR3 is 15 amino acids long. CDR3 sequence reads: CASSIVRGVAGELFF. The CDR3 coding sequence is TGTGCCAGTAGTATAGTGCGCGGGGTGGCCGGGGAGCTGTTTTTT.

The chain is built from TRBV9 and TRBJ1-2; D uncertain. Germline CDR1 SGDLS, CDR2 YYNGEE. V was pared by 4 bases and J by 8 bases, with 15 bases between. The CDR3 sequence is 13 residues long. In DNA, the CDR3 is TGTGCCAGCAGCCCACACCAAGCGAGGGGCTACACCTTC. Protein product: CASSPHQARGYTF.

The chain employs TRBV3-1 (or the pseudogene TRBV3-2) and TRBJ1-2; 8 positions agree with TRBD1. Germline trimming cut 3 bases from V and 3 bases from J; bases unmatched to any gene: 6. The CDR3 spans 15 residues. CDR1 LGHDT and CDR2 YNNKEL come from the germline V gene (reference sequence). The CDR3 protein is CASSHAQGGDYGYTF. In DNA, the CDR3 is TGTGCCAGCAGCCATGCACAGGGGGGGGACTATGGCTACACCTTC.

This rearrangement joins TRBV19 to TRBJ2-1; possibly TRBD2 for D (6 bases). This CDR3 is built from 14 residues. The germline V gene has CDR1 LNHDA and CDR2 SQIVND (reference sequence). The V and J ends lost 1 base and 6 bases respectively, with 10 bases between them. The CDR3: CASSIGRGGNEQFF. The CDR3 region has the DNA TGTGCCAGTAGTATAGGGAGGGGAGGCAATGAGCAGTTCTTC.

This chain joins TRBV2 and TRBJ2-7, with D uncertain. Trimming took 8 bases from V and 5 from J, leaving 16 bases between them. CDR3 length: 13 amino acids. The germline gives CDR1 SNHLY, CDR2 FYNNEI. The CDR3 reads CASGPQLYDEQYF. As DNA, the CDR3 is TGTGCCAGCGGCCCCCAACTATACGACGAGCAGTACTTC.

This clone was seen only a few times. This chain uses TRBV5-4 with TRBJ1-4, with unresolved D. The CDR3 runs to 16 residues. Trimming removed 3 bases from V and 7 bases from J, with 19 bases in between. Germline V gene lookup returns CDR1 SGHNT and CDR2 YYREEE (reference sequence). In DNA, the CDR3 is TGTGCCAGCAGCTCCTCCCCCGCCAGTCGATTTGAAAAACTGTTTTTT. Protein sequence: CASSSSPASRFEKLFF.